A single sample gave rise to the 27 T cell receptor beta chains below, sequenced in a study of blood T cell repertoires in COVID-19. Data came from immunoSEQ multiplex PCR; TCRdb stores just in-frame clones and leaves some out. The table includes 300,000 to 450,000 clones, over 75% detected once. The sequencing input was PBMCs or T cells enriched from blood (not recorded which). The receptors originated from a woman in her twenties or thirties who had recovered from COVID-19.

The chain carries TRBV5-1 and TRBJ2-2; no clear D. Germline-derived CDR1 and CDR2 are SGHRS and YFSETQ. The CDR3 sequence is 15 residues long. Trimming cost V 1 base and J 0 bases, with 7 bases left between them. Here the CDR3 DNA reads TGCGCCAGCAGCTTGCCGCACACGAACACCGGGGAGCTGTTTTTT. Encoded protein: CASSLPHTNTGELFF.

V usage is TRBV7-9 and J usage is TRBJ1-2; D is unclear. With 1 base removed from V and 0 bases from J, the gap between germline ends came to 15 bases. CDR1 and CDR2 from the germline V gene are SEHNR and FQNEAQ (reference sequence). The CDR3 sequence is 17 residues long. CDR3 loop: CASSLVLGGSANYGYTF. CDR3 sequence (DNA): TGTGCCAGCAGCTTAGTGCTGGGAGGTTCTGCTAACTATGGCTACACCTTC.

The CDR3 nucleotides read TGTGCCACCTCTAGCGGGGGGGCGATGAATGAGCAGTTCTTC. It codes for CATSSGGAMNEQFF. The chain employs TRBV28 and TRBJ2-1; TRBD2 matches 12 bases. V dropped 10 bases and J dropped 7; count of bases not matched to a gene: 8. The CDR3 is 14 residues long. Germline V gene lookup returns CDR1 MDHEN and CDR2 SYDVKM. Full variable domain (remainder filled in from reference TRBV28 and TRBJ2-1): DVKVTQSSRYLVKRTGEKVFLECVQDMDHENMFWYRQDPGLGLRLIYFSYDVKMKEKGDIPEGYSVSREKKERFSLILESASTNQTSMYLCATSSGGAMNEQFFGPGTRLTVL.

The V and J genes are TRBV5-6 and TRBJ1-5; 9 nucleotides agree with TRBD1. This CDR3 comprises 15 residues. Trimming cost V 2 bases and J 4 bases; bases outside gene matches: 4. From germline, CDR1 is SGHDT and CDR2 YYEEEE. The CDR3 sequence is CASSLGTGLNQPQHF. The CDR3 coding sequence is TGTGCCAGCAGCTTAGGGACAGGGTTAAATCAGCCCCAGCATTTT.

This chain links TRBV6-5 with TRBJ2-1; unclear D gene. The germline V gene encodes CDR1 MNHEY and CDR2 SVGAGI. The CDR3 spans 14 residues. The V and J ends lost 7 bases and 0 bases respectively, with 10 bases between them. CDR3 DNA sequence: TGTGCCAGCAATAGCCGTAGCTCCTACAATGAGCAGTTCTTC. It translates to CASNSRSSYNEQFF.

The V call is TRBV27, the J call TRBJ2-3; 7 bases align to TRBD2. CDR1 and CDR2 (germline): MNHEY, SMNVEV (reference sequence). This CDR3 is 15 amino acids long. J gave up 6 bases and V 3 bases, and 9 bases lay outside the gene matches. The CDR3, as DNA: TGTGCCAGCAGTTTTAAGCGGGGCCCTATCGATACGCAGTATTTT. This sequence encodes CASSFKRGPIDTQYF.

This chain links TRBV9 with TRBJ1-2, with 8 nucleotides matching TRBD1. V lost 0 bases, J lost 7 bases, and 2 bases stayed unmatched. Per germline, CDR1 SGDLS and CDR2 YYNGEE. The CDR3 is 13 residues long. CDR3 in DNA: TGTGCCAGCAGCGTAGAAACAGGGGGTGGCTACACCTTC. Translating gives CASSVETGGGYTF.

This chain uses TRBV4-3 with TRBJ2-2; D is possibly TRBD1 (5 bases). The germline CDR1 and CDR2 sequences are LGHNA and YSLEER. With 0 bases removed from V and 5 bases from J, the gap between germline ends came to 19 bases. The CDR3 covers 18 residues. The CDR3 DNA is TGCGCCAGCAGCCAAGATGTTTTAGGGGCCGCGAGGACCGGGGAGCTGTTTTTT. It codes for CASSQDVLGAARTGELFF.

The rearrangement links TRBV6-5 to TRBJ2-7; D perhaps matches TRBD1 (7 bases). Germline CDR1 is MNHEY and CDR2 is SVGAGI. V gave up 6 bases and J gave up 7 bases, with 16 bases separating them. The CDR3 consists of 13 residues. This CDR3 reads CASRDQGGREQYF. The CDR3 DNA follows: TGTGCCAGCAGAGATCAGGGGGGACGGGAGCAGTACTTC.

The chain employs TRBV28 and TRBJ1-5, with 7 bases fitting TRBD1. CDR3 length equals 14 residues. The V gene's germline CDR1 is MDHEN and CDR2 SYDVKM. The trim removed 6 bases at V and 10 bases at J, leaving 12 bases unmatched. The CDR3 nucleotides are TGTGCCAGCAGGGGATTAGACAGGGCCCCTCCCCAGCATTTT. Amino acids: CASRGLDRAPPQHF.

The CDR3 region is CSVGLTGVGNTIYF. CDR3 sequence (DNA): TGCAGCGTGGGTCTAACAGGGGTCGGAAACACCATATATTTT. The rearrangement uses TRBV29-1 and TRBJ1-3, with 7 bases lining up with TRBD1. Losses at the gene ends were 6 bases for V and 4 bases for J; bases not matched to a gene: 9. This CDR3 contains 14 residues. Germline-derived CDR1 and CDR2 are SQVTM and ANQGSEA.

The genes are TRBV5-1 and TRBJ2-7; 10 bases are a match to TRBD1. The junction had 10 bases not matched to a gene; V was cut back by 3 bases and J by 4 bases. CDR3 length: 16 residues. Germline V lookup: CDR1 SGHRS, CDR2 YFSETQ. The CDR3 sequence is CASSSTPDRGWYEQYF. The CDR3 bases are TGCGCCAGCAGCTCAACCCCGGACAGGGGGTGGTACGAGCAGTACTTC.

This rearrangement joins TRBV6-4 to TRBJ1-6, with TRBD1 matching 10 bases. This CDR3 is 15 amino acids long. The germline V gene has CDR1 MRHNA and CDR2 SNTAGT. V was pared by 5 bases and J by 4 bases, with 2 bases of the junction left unmatched. The CDR3: CASSQDRGYNSPLHF. The CDR3, as DNA: TGTGCCAGCAGTCAGGACAGGGGGTATAATTCACCCCTCCACTTT.

The V gene is TRBV19, the J gene TRBJ2-1; perhaps TRBD1 as D (6 bases). V was clipped by 5 bases and J by 0 bases, with 11 bases between them. The CDR3 covers 15 residues. Germline lookup yields CDR1 LNHDA and CDR2 SQIVND (reference sequence). Here the CDR3 reads CASSPTGSSYNEQFF. The CDR3 nucleotides are TGTGCCAGTAGTCCTACAGGGAGCTCCTACAATGAGCAGTTCTTC.

This clone showed up just once. The J gene is TRBJ2-1, the V gene TRBV11-2; 8 nucleotides match TRBD2. The V gene end was trimmed by 3 bases and the J gene end by 7 bases; junction bases not matched to a gene: 8. CDR1 SGHAT and CDR2 FQNNGV come from the germline V gene. The CDR3 covers 15 residues. CDR3 DNA sequence: TGTGCCAGCAGCTTCGAGCGGGGGTCAAGGAATGAGCAGTTCTTC. Translating it yields CASSFERGSRNEQFF.

This clone has a single count. The gene calls are TRBV5-1 and TRBJ2-5, with D unclear. CDR3 length: 13 amino acids. CDR1 SGHRS and CDR2 YFSETQ come from the germline V gene. V was trimmed by 0 bases and J by 7 bases, leaving 10 bases between them. The CDR3 nucleotides read TGCGCCAGCAGCTTGGAGACGGGTGGGACCCAGTACTTC. Protein sequence: CASSLETGGTQYF.

The CDR3 DNA sequence: TGTGCCAGCTCCGACGCATCGTCACCGGGCAGAGGGGGAAACACTGAAGCTTTCTTT. This gives the protein CASSDASSPGRGGNTEAFF. V usage is TRBV18 and J usage is TRBJ1-1, with D tentatively TRBD1 (6 bases). CDR1 is KGHSH, CDR2 LQKENI, per germline. The CDR3 extends over 19 amino acids. Trimming removed 6 bases at V and 2 bases at J, with 28 bases between.

V usage is TRBV30 and J usage is TRBJ1-5, with 8 bases lining up with TRBD1. CDR1 and CDR2 (germline): GTSNPN, SVGIG (reference sequence). V shed 0 bases, J shed 9 bases, and the junction held 7 bases outside the gene matches. This CDR3 region has 14 residues. In nucleotides, the CDR3 is TGTGCCTGGAGTGTTACAGGGGGGAGAGGGCCCCAGCATTTT. Amino acid sequence: CAWSVTGGRGPQHF.

The chain combines TRBV5-1 with TRBJ1-2, with D possibly being TRBD1 (6 bases). The V gene lost 0 bases and the J gene lost 2 bases, with 11 bases spanning the gap. The CDR3 sequence is 15 residues long. Germline values: CDR1 SGHRS, CDR2 YFSETQ. The CDR3 DNA is TGCGCCAGCAGCTTGGACTGGGGGCAAAACTATGGCTACACCTTC. Its protein is CASSLDWGQNYGYTF.

The V and J genes are TRBV11-3 and TRBJ2-1; D remains unclear. The CDR3 is 13 amino acids. CDR1 and CDR2 (germline): SGHNT, YENEEA. The ends were cut back, 0 bases at V and 9 bases at J, with 9 bases in the middle. CDR3 protein: CASSLDHGREQFF. DNA for the CDR3: TGTGCCAGCAGCTTAGATCATGGGCGTGAGCAGTTCTTC. Filled out from reference TRBV11-3 and TRBJ2-1, the complete variable domain reads EAGVVQSPRYKIIEKKQPVAFWCNPISGHNTLYWYLQNLGQGPELLIRYENEEAVDDSQLPKDRFSAERLKGVDSTLKIQPAELGDSAVYLCASSLDHGREQFFGPGTRLTVL.

The rearrangement joins TRBV15 to TRBJ2-7; TRBD1 might be the D (6 bases). The CDR3 is 13 residues long. From germline, CDR1 is LNHNV and CDR2 YYDKDF (reference sequence). V lost 0 bases and J 6 bases, leaving 9 bases between the germline ends. The CDR3 DNA sequence: TGTGCCACCAGCAGAGATCCAGGGGCCGAGCAGTACTTC. It yields the protein CATSRDPGAEQYF.

The chain uses TRBV13 and TRBJ1-3, with a weak D call TRBD1 (6 bases). The V end lost 2 bases, the J end lost 0 bases, and 14 bases lay between the germline ends. The germline V gene has CDR1 PRHDT and CDR2 FYEKMQ (reference sequence). The CDR3 consists of 17 residues. For the CDR3, the DNA is TGTGCCAGCAGCTTACCGACAGGTCCCCACTCTGGAAACACCATATATTTT. Encoded protein: CASSLPTGPHSGNTIYF.

The chain has TRBV7-9 and TRBJ1-5; D might be TRBD1 (5 bases). CDR3 length: 17 residues. Trimming removed 1 base from V and 1 base from J, with 14 bases in between. Germline V gene data show CDR1 as SEHNR and CDR2 as FQNEAQ (reference sequence). The CDR3 region is CASSLVVGGTSNQPQHF. CDR3 coding DNA: TGTGCCAGCAGCTTAGTCGTTGGGGGGACCAGCAATCAGCCCCAGCATTTT.

The chain has TRBV28 and TRBJ1-1; D uncertain. The V gene's germline CDR1 is MDHEN and CDR2 SYDVKM. The V and J ends lost 4 bases and 9 bases respectively, with 9 bases between them. The CDR3 covers 11 residues. The CDR3 DNA reads as TGTGCCAGCAGTTCAAGCGTCCAAGCTTTCTTT. Translation gives CASSSSVQAFF.

This chain uses TRBV6-4 with TRBJ2-3; 9 nucleotides line up with TRBD2. Germline assignment: CDR1 MRHNA and CDR2 SNTAGT. V shed 3 bases, J shed 5 bases, and the junction held 6 bases outside the gene matches. There are 15 residues in the CDR3. The DNA for the CDR3 is TGTGCCAGCAGTGAGCGGGGGGGCGGATTAGATACGCAGTATTTT. Residues: CASSERGGGLDTQYF.

The chain joins TRBV6-5 to TRBJ1-1, with unresolved D. There are 13 residues in the CDR3. The germline CDR1 and CDR2 sequences are MNHEY and SVGAGI. Trimming took off 6 bases at V and 2 bases at J, with 10 bases between the two ends. The CDR3 bases are TGTGCCAGCAGCCCCACAGTAAACACTGAAGCTTTCTTT. Protein: CASSPTVNTEAFF.

The V call is TRBV7-2, the J call TRBJ2-2; no definite D call. The V end was cut by 1 base, the J end by 5 bases, with 11 bases between. Germline CDR1 is SGHTA and CDR2 is FQGNSA. The CDR3 has 15 amino acids. This chain's CDR3 is CASSLGPRRTGELFF. DNA for the CDR3: TGTGCCAGCAGCTTAGGCCCCCGGCGGACCGGGGAGCTGTTTTTT. Full variable domain (missing parts from reference TRBV7-2 and TRBJ2-2): GAGVSQSPSNKVTEKGKDVELRCDPISGHTALYWYRQSLGQGLEFLIYFQGNSAPDKSGLPSDRFSAERTGGSVSTLTIQRTQQEDSAVYLCASSLGPRRTGELFFGEGSRLTVL.